The clone carrying this T cell receptor (beta chain) was detected a few times. TCRdb analysed the 5' RACE reads with MiXCR anew, one entry per CDR3 protein. The sample lists 6,200 or so distinct CDR3 sequences; around half were seen once. V lost 3 bases and J lost 2, with 15 bases in between. In germline, CDR1 is SGHRS, CDR2 YFSETQ. This CDR3 has 15 amino acids. The rearrangement uses TRBV5-1 and TRBJ2-7, with a tentative D call TRBD2 (5 bases). Specimen: naive CD4+ T cells sorted from a lymph node. The subset denotes: naive CD4+ T cells, CD4+CD45RA+CD25-. The sequence was collected from a female donor with breast cancer. In DNA form, the CDR3 reads TGCGCCAGCAGCTCTACTAGTCCTCCCGCCTACGAGCAGTACTTC. Translation: CASSSTSPPAYEQYF. The whole variable domain, filled in from reference TRBV5-1 and TRBJ2-7, reads KAGVTQTPRYLIKTRGQQVTLSCSPISGHRSVSWYQQTPGQGLQFLFEYFSETQRNKGNFPGRFSGRQFSNSRSEMNVSTLELGDSALYLCASSSTSPPAYEQYFGPGTRLTVT.